These 28 T cell receptor beta chains originate from one sample sequenced in a study of cytomegalovirus exposure and HLA in healthy donors. The PCR made use of 60 Vbeta and 13 Jbeta primers. Only in-frame clones appear in the TCRdb table, and some are missing; sequencing was by immunoSEQ multiplex PCR. Of around 150,000 clones listed, less than 90% are singletons. The sample was PBMCs. These TCRs come from a male donor in good health and CMV-seropositive.

The chain employs TRBV7-9 and TRBJ1-2; D might be TRBD1 (6 bases). The germline CDR1 and CDR2 sequences are SEHNR and FQNEAQ (reference sequence). The CDR3 runs to 14 residues. The ends were cut back, 3 bases at V and 5 bases at J, with 13 bases in the middle. The CDR3 DNA follows: TGTGCCAGCAGCTTGGCAGGGGAGAATTATGGCTACACCTTC. Protein sequence: CASSLAGENYGYTF.

This clone has just a few counts. V gene TRBV21-1 combines with J gene TRBJ2-1; the table names TRBD2, a call not compared with the DNA. TRBV21-1 is given as a pseudogene. The CDR3 is 15 residues long. The chain's CDR3 is CASSKGRPAGAEQFF. CDR3 DNA sequence: TGTGCCAGCAGCAAAGGTCGCCCAGCGGGAGCTGAGCAGTTCTTC.

This clone was seen more than once but under ten times. This chain links TRBV5-4 with TRBJ1-4, with a tentative D call TRBD1 (6 bases). Between the trimmed V and J ends, which lost 0 bases and 4 bases, there was a span of 10 bases. The CDR3 covers 15 residues. Germline CDR1 is SGHNT and CDR2 is YYREEE (reference sequence). CDR3 sequence reads: CASSLATDSNEKLFF. The CDR3 DNA reads as TGTGCCAGCAGCTTGGCCACGGACAGTAATGAAAAACTGTTTTTT.

The chain combines TRBV18 with TRBJ2-3; D gene unclear. Trimming removed 10 bases from V and 0 bases from J, with 11 bases in between. The length of the CDR3 is 13 residues. Germline lookup yields CDR1 KGHSH and CDR2 LQKENI. This chain's CDR3 is CATTYGSTDTQYF. Here the CDR3 DNA reads TGTGCCACCACATACGGGAGCACAGATACGCAGTATTTT.

The chain employs TRBV30 and TRBJ2-7; 7 bases agree with TRBD2. Matching the DNA end better, TRBJ2-5 makes the J call doubtful. From germline, CDR1 is GTSNPN and CDR2 SVGIG (reference sequence). The CDR3 is made up of 13 amino acids. The CDR3 loop is CAWTGGSVETQYF. The CDR3 DNA reads TGTGCCTGGACGGGGGGTTCCGTGGAGACCCAGTACTTC.

Points on this clone: At one boundary the junction diverges from the germline segment, which might be a read error. The chain links TRBV7-9 to TRBJ2-7; the match to TRBD2 covers 11 bases. CDR3 length equals 17 residues. Germline V gives CDR1 SEHNR, CDR2 FQNEAQ (reference sequence). CDR3 sequence (DNA): TGTTCCAGCAGCCATGGGACTAGCGGCAAATCCCTTTACGAGCAGTACTTC. Translation gives CSSSHGTSGKSLYEQYF.

This rearrangement joins TRBV11-1 to TRBJ2-3; a weak D match, TRBD2 (5 bases). V gave up 5 bases and J gave up 0 bases, with 12 bases separating them. The CDR3 consists of 15 residues. The germline V gene encodes CDR1 SGHAT and CDR2 FQDESV (reference sequence). In DNA, the CDR3 is TGTGCCAGCAGCGAAAGCGGTTCTAGCACAGATACGCAGTATTTT. Amino acids: CASSESGSSTDTQYF.

V and J are TRBV30 and TRBJ1-2, with D perhaps matching TRBD1 (5 bases). The CDR3 length is 14 residues. Trimming pared 2 bases from V and 0 bases from J, leaving 10 bases between. The germline gives CDR1 GTSNPN, CDR2 SVGIG (reference sequence). The CDR3 DNA reads as TGTGCCTGGAGTACCCAGGGCTCTAACTATGGCTACACCTTC. Translated: CAWSTQGSNYGYTF.

This clone was detected only a few times. This chain uses TRBV4-1 with TRBJ1-1; D call uncertain. The CDR3 length is 13 residues. The germline CDR1 and CDR2 sequences are MGHRA and YSYEKL. V shed 4 bases and J shed 1 base, with 7 bases lying between them. The CDR3 loop is CASSLGGNTEAFF. The CDR3 DNA sequence: TGCGCCAGCAGCCTCGGAGGGAACACTGAAGCTTTCTTT.

The genes are TRBV5-6 and TRBJ1-1; D call uncertain. V lost 0 bases and J 2 bases, leaving 2 bases between the germline ends. The CDR3 totals 12 residues. Germline V gives CDR1 SGHDT, CDR2 YYEEEE. Written as DNA, the CDR3 is TGTGCCAGCAGCTTGGTAAACACTGAAGCTTTCTTT. Encoded protein: CASSLVNTEAFF.

The chain employs TRBV30 and TRBJ1-3; TRBD1 might be the D (5 bases). V dropped 5 bases and J dropped 2 bases, with 16 bases sitting between them. In germline, CDR1 is GTSNPN, CDR2 SVGIG (reference sequence). This CDR3 region has 15 residues. CDR3 nucleotides: TGTGCCTGGGGGGCTACCAACCAACCTGGAAACACCATATATTTT. Protein: CAWGATNQPGNTIYF.

The V gene is TRBV5-6, the J gene TRBJ1-2, with 8 bases identical to TRBD1. The length of the CDR3 is 13 residues. CDR1 SGHDT and CDR2 YYEEEE come from the germline V gene. Trimming cost V 3 bases and J 11 bases; bases outside gene matches: 9. The CDR3, as DNA: TGTGCCAGCAGCTCCGACAGGGGAAGAAGGTACACCTTC. This translates into CASSSDRGRRYTF.

This rearrangement joins TRBV6-6 to TRBJ2-3, with 7 positions matching TRBD2. V shed 2 bases and J 0 bases; nucleotides not matched to a gene: 5. Germline assignment: CDR1 MNHNY and CDR2 SVGAGI (reference sequence). This CDR3 is built from 16 residues. CDR3 bases: TGTGCCAGCAGTTACAGAAGGGGAGGGAGCACAGATACGCAGTATTTT. Translating gives CASSYRRGGSTDTQYF.

The chain uses TRBV14 and TRBJ1-2; D is uncertain. V lost 0 bases to trimming and J lost 4 bases, with 9 bases between them. The CDR3 runs to 14 residues. Germline V gene sequence: CDR1 SGHDN, CDR2 FVKESK. The CDR3: CASSQDQQPYGYTF. CDR3 bases: TGTGCCAGCAGCCAAGATCAACAGCCCTATGGCTACACCTTC.

The chain combines TRBV7-9 with TRBJ2-1; 9 bases match TRBD2. V shed 0 bases, J shed 10 bases, and the junction held 13 bases outside the gene matches. Germline CDR1 is SEHNR and CDR2 is FQNEAQ (reference sequence). The CDR3 consists of 17 residues. The CDR3 bases are TGTGCCAGCAGCTTAGCGGGGGGGGCGGCGGGAGGGCGGGAGCAGTTCTTC. This translates into CASSLAGGAAGGREQFF.

The chain has TRBV13 and TRBJ1-5, with 8 bases identical to TRBD1. CDR3 length: 15 residues. Germline CDR1 PRHDT, CDR2 FYEKMQ (reference sequence). V gave up 6 bases and J gave up 10 bases; unmatched junction bases: 14. The CDR3 spells CASSSTGQALHPQHF. CDR3 DNA sequence: TGTGCCAGCAGTTCCACGGGACAGGCCCTTCATCCCCAGCATTTT.

For this clone: A read error may account for a junction end that differs from germline. The V call is TRBV7-9, the J call TRBJ1-1; no reliable D call. This CDR3 comprises 13 residues. Germline assignment: CDR1 SEHNR and CDR2 FQNEAQ (reference sequence). The CDR3 DNA reads TGTTCCAGCAGCTTTCGGAGAAGGACTGAAGCTTTCTTT. This encodes CSSSFRRRTEAFF.

This clone was picked up a small number of times. The V and J genes are TRBV11-3 and TRBJ1-1, with 9 bases identical to TRBD1. This CDR3 is built from 16 residues. Germline lookup yields CDR1 SGHNT and CDR2 YENEEA. Trimming at V came to 4 bases and at J to 3 bases, leaving 9 bases not matched to a gene. Here the CDR3 reads CASSSRTGVGDTEAFF. CDR3 coding DNA: TGTGCCAGCAGCTCACGGACAGGGGTCGGGGACACTGAAGCTTTCTTT.

This clone showed up just once. The J gene is TRBJ2-7, the V gene TRBV19, with D unresolved. Germline-derived CDR1 and CDR2 are LNHDA and SQIVND (reference sequence). The CDR3 sequence is 13 residues long. Trimming took off 5 bases at V and 2 bases at J, with 10 bases between the two ends. CDR3 DNA: TGTGCCAGTAGTGCCGCGAATCCCTACGAGCAGTACTTC. Its translation is CASSAANPYEQYF.

This chain links TRBV19 with TRBJ1-2; 9 bases fit TRBD1. The CDR3 extends over 16 amino acids. Trimming cost V 1 base and J 4 bases; bases outside gene matches: 7. Germline V gene sequence: CDR1 LNHDA, CDR2 SQIVND (reference sequence). As DNA, the CDR3 is TGTGCCAGTAGTATAGCCTCGGACAGGGGAGGCTATGGCTACACCTTC. Translated: CASSIASDRGGYGYTF. Complete variable domain (other parts from reference TRBV19 and TRBJ1-2): DGGITQSPKYLFRKEGQNVTLSCEQNLNHDAMYWYRQDPGQGLRLIYYSQIVNDFQKGDIAEGYSVSREKKESFPLTVTSAQKNPTAFYLCASSIASDRGGYGYTFGSGTRLTVV.

This clone was seen just once. The V call is TRBV5-1, the J call TRBJ2-7, with TRBD2 matching 9 bases. V lost 4 bases, J lost 2 bases, and 7 bases stayed unmatched. This CDR3 is 15 amino acids long. The V gene's germline CDR1 is SGHRS and CDR2 YFSETQ. The CDR3 here is CASSPLAGLPYEQYF. Written as DNA, the CDR3 is TGCGCCAGCAGCCCTCTAGCGGGGCTTCCCTACGAGCAGTACTTC.

The CDR3 here is CASSLGGAGGINEQFF. For the CDR3, the DNA is TGCGCCAGCAGTCTGGGGGGAGCGGGAGGGATCAATGAGCAGTTCTTC. The rearrangement joins TRBV4-1 to TRBJ2-1; 10 bases align to TRBD2. CDR1 MGHRA and CDR2 YSYEKL come from the germline V gene. Trimming at V came to 6 bases and at J to 6 bases, leaving 11 bases not matched to a gene. The CDR3 is 16 residues long.

The chain employs TRBV18 and TRBJ2-7; tentatively, D is TRBD2 (6 bases). The CDR3 has 13 residues. Looked up from germline, CDR1 is KGHSH and CDR2 is LQKENI. Trimming took 2 bases from V and 6 from J, leaving 11 bases between them. CDR3 sequence: CASSPETGGEQYF. The CDR3 bases are TGTGCCAGCTCACCAGAAACCGGGGGCGAGCAGTACTTC.

In DNA, the CDR3 is TGTGCCACCAGCAGAGCCCTGGCAGGGGCTAATGAAAAACTGTTTTTT. Translated: CATSRALAGANEKLFF. The chain couples TRBV15 to TRBJ1-4; D is perhaps TRBD1 (6 bases). In germline, CDR1 is LNHNV, CDR2 YYDKDF (reference sequence). V dropped 1 base and J dropped 3 bases, with 12 bases sitting between them. This CDR3 is built from 16 residues.

This clone is medium-sized by share. The chain joins TRBV2 to TRBJ1-4; D gene ambiguous. This CDR3 spans 14 amino acids. The V gene's germline CDR1 is SNHLY and CDR2 FYNNEI. The V end was cut by 10 bases, the J end by 8 bases, with 20 bases between. CDR3 sequence (DNA): TGTGCCACCGCTCCCGGACGGGATGGGGAAAAACTGTTTTTT. Its protein is CATAPGRDGEKLFF.

This clone has just one count. The genes are TRBV5-1 and TRBJ2-1, with 9 bases aligning to TRBD2. The CDR3 runs 16 residues. The V segment lost 4 bases and the J segment 1 base; nucleotides outside the gene matches: 6. CDR1 is SGHRS, CDR2 YFSETQ, per germline. The CDR3 region is CASSPLAGISYNEQFF. DNA for the CDR3: TGCGCCAGCAGCCCACTAGCGGGTATATCCTACAATGAGCAGTTCTTC.

The genes are TRBV27 and TRBJ1-1; maybe TRBD1 (5 bases). Between the trimmed V and J ends, which lost 1 base and 1 base, there was a span of 10 bases. Germline V gene data show CDR1 as MNHEY and CDR2 as SMNVEV (reference sequence). CDR3 length: 15 residues. Here the CDR3 DNA reads TGTGCCAGCAGTTTATTTCTGGGGCGGAACACTGAAGCTTTCTTT. Protein sequence: CASSLFLGRNTEAFF.

Worth noting for this clone: At one boundary the junction diverges from the germline segment, which might be a read error. The CDR3 loop reads CSSSSPYGRDPTDTQYF. DNA for the CDR3: TGTTCCAGCAGCTCCCCTTATGGGCGGGACCCTACAGATACGCAGTATTTT. The chain employs TRBV7-9 and TRBJ2-3, with a weak D call TRBD2 (6 bases). Germline values: CDR1 SEHNR, CDR2 FQNEAQ (reference sequence). CDR3 size: 17 residues.